The following is a TCR beta chain sequence with its context. In the original processing: Amplifying reference gene primers gave estimates of nucleated cell counts. Clones were read by immunoSEQ multiplex PCR, and TCRdb kept only the in-frame ones, dropping some. D and trimming were read from the DNA, whereas the V and J calls and clone size are those reported in that table. The sample yields tens of thousands of clones, 90% seen once. This specimen belongs to a study of blood T cell repertoires in COVID-19. The overall study: Collection of acute and convalescent COVID-19 samples took place in the United States, Italy and Spain. Sources were T cells, B-cell-depleted T cells, or PBMCs; the material itself was cDNA or gDNA.

Trimming removed 6 bases at V and 8 bases at J, with 20 bases between. CDR1 is SQVTM, CDR2 ANQGSEA, per germline. The CDR3 covers 14 residues. V and J are TRBV29-1 and TRBJ2-1; a weak D match, TRBD2 (6 bases). The sample consisted of peripheral blood. The receptor was isolated from a human donor in a cohort sampled during active COVID-19. CDR3 residues: CSVTGTSAGYEQFF. The CDR3 coding sequence is TGCAGCGTGACCGGGACTTCCGCCGGGTATGAGCAGTTCTTC.